The 20 T cell receptor beta chains below come from one sample, sequenced in a study of T cell responses to AZD1222 COVID-19 vaccine. Profiling relied on immunoSEQ multiplex PCR, and the TCRdb table lists in-frame clones only, not all of them. Counted here are over 80,000 clones, roughly nine tenths occurring once; the ten biggest clones make up roughly 29%. This material consisted of peripheral blood, taken on day 0 of AZD1222 vaccination. The receptors come from an adult in good health.

The chain is built from TRBV5-1 and TRBJ2-1; tentatively, D is TRBD1 or TRBD2 (5 bases each). V was shortened by 7 bases and J by 0 bases, with 17 bases between the two germline ends. The CDR3 is 16 amino acids. CDR1 SGHRS and CDR2 YFSETQ come from the germline V gene. CDR3 nucleotide sequence: TGCGCCAGCTACACCCCGGGACCAAGCTCCTACAATGAGCAGTTCTTC. Translation gives CASYTPGPSSYNEQFF.

The rearrangement uses TRBV5-1 and TRBJ1-2, with 10 bases aligning to TRBD1. V lost 4 bases to trimming and J lost 4 bases; unmatched junction nucleotides: 7. This CDR3 contains 15 residues. The V gene's germline CDR1 is SGHRS and CDR2 YFSETQ. The CDR3 loop reads CASSQGTGDFYGYTF. For the CDR3, the DNA is TGCGCCAGCAGCCAGGGGACAGGGGACTTCTATGGCTACACCTTC.

The genes are TRBV19 and TRBJ2-1; D might be TRBD1 (6 bases). V was clipped by 10 bases and J by 4 bases, with 14 bases between them. CDR1 is LNHDA and CDR2 is SQIVND in the germline V gene (reference sequence). This CDR3 is 13 amino acids long. Here the CDR3 reads CATTGTRYNEQFF. The CDR3 DNA sequence: TGTGCCACCACCGGGACAAGGTACAATGAGCAGTTCTTC. The whole variable domain, remainder taken from reference TRBV19 and TRBJ2-1, is DGGITQSPKYLFRKEGQNVTLSCEQNLNHDAMYWYRQDPGQGLRLIYYSQIVNDFQKGDIAEGYSVSREKKESFPLTVTSAQKNPTAFYLCATTGTRYNEQFFGPGTRLTVL.

The rearrangement uses TRBV9 and TRBJ2-2; D unclear. The germline CDR1 and CDR2 sequences are SGDLS and YYNGEE. The V gene lost 0 bases and the J gene lost 2 bases, with 11 bases spanning the gap. The CDR3 sequence is 16 residues long. The CDR3 sequence is CASSVGHRANTGELFF. The CDR3 bases are TGTGCCAGCAGCGTAGGGCATCGAGCAAACACCGGGGAGCTGTTTTTT.

The rearrangement links TRBV3-1 (or the pseudogene TRBV3-2) to TRBJ1-5; D not resolved. V lost 2 bases and J lost 3, with 8 bases in between. Germline V gene lookup returns CDR1 LGHDT and CDR2 YNNKEL (reference sequence). CDR3 size: 14 residues. CDR3 region: CASSQLGTNQPQHF. The CDR3 DNA is TGTGCCAGCAGCCAACTGGGAACCAATCAGCCCCAGCATTTT.

This clone was counted a single time. The rearrangement joins TRBV10-3 to TRBJ1-2; tentative D call: TRBD1 (5 bases). V was cut by 6 bases and J by 3 bases, with 11 bases left in between. There are 13 residues in the CDR3. The V gene's germline CDR1 is ENHRY and CDR2 SYGVKD. Here the CDR3 reads CAIRRDGDYGYTF. The CDR3 nucleotides read TGTGCCATCAGACGGGACGGGGACTATGGCTACACCTTC.

CDR3 bases: TGTGCCATCAGTGTTGAAGGGAACAATGAGCAGTTCTTC. Translated: CAISVEGNNEQFF. The chain links TRBV10-3 to TRBJ2-1, with D unclear. Germline CDR1 and CDR2: ENHRY and SYGVKD. Between the trimmed V and J ends, which lost 4 bases and 5 bases, there was a span of 9 bases. The CDR3 has 13 residues.

The CDR3, as DNA: TGTGCCAGCAGCCCGGGACAATCCTACGAGCAGTACTTC. Amino acids: CASSPGQSYEQYF. The chain employs TRBV11-3 and TRBJ2-7; TRBD1 is a possible D gene (6 bases). Germline CDR1 is SGHNT and CDR2 is YENEEA. There are 13 residues in the CDR3. Trimming took 5 bases from V and 1 from J, leaving 9 bases between them.

The chain recombines TRBV14 with TRBJ2-7; unclear D gene. This CDR3 spans 14 amino acids. Germline-derived CDR1 and CDR2 are SGHDN and FVKESK. V lost 1 base, J lost 2 bases, and 9 bases lay in between. CDR3 bases: TGTGCCAGCAGCCAAGCTCTGGAGCCCTACGAGCAGTACTTC. It translates to CASSQALEPYEQYF.

The chain uses TRBV5-6 and TRBJ1-6; perhaps TRBD1 as D (6 bases). Per germline, CDR1 SGHDT and CDR2 YYEEEE. The ends were cut back, 0 bases at V and 10 bases at J, with 14 bases in the middle. The CDR3 runs to 15 residues. In DNA, the CDR3 is TGTGCCAGCAGCTTGGACGGGCATGGGGGCTCACCCCTCCACTTT. It is translated as CASSLDGHGGSPLHF.

The rearrangement joins TRBV11-2 to TRBJ2-2, with unresolved D. The CDR3 loop spans 15 amino acids. Trimming cost V 1 base and J 1 base, with 7 bases left between them. In germline, CDR1 is SGHAT, CDR2 FQNNGV. The CDR3: CASSLGRWNTGELFF. The CDR3 DNA follows: TGTGCCAGCAGCTTAGGCCGGTGGAACACCGGGGAGCTGTTTTTT. The complete variable domain, with remaining parts taken from reference TRBV11-2 and TRBJ2-2, reads EAGVAQSPRYKIIEKRQSVAFWCNPISGHATLYWYQQILGQGPKLLIQFQNNGVVDDSQLPKDRFSAERLKGVDSTLKIQPAKLEDSAVYLCASSLGRWNTGELFFGEGSRLTVL.

The chain employs TRBV7-3 and TRBJ2-3; 11 bases align to TRBD2. Germline CDR1 reads SGHTA; CDR2 reads FQGTGA. CDR3 length equals 15 residues. V was clipped by 5 bases and J by 7 bases; unmatched bases: 8. The CDR3 coding sequence is TGTGCCAGCAGCCTACTAGCGGGAGTATCGAATACGCAGTATTTT. It yields the protein CASSLLAGVSNTQYF.

This clone was observed a few times. The chain joins TRBV2 to TRBJ1-2; D unresolved. Germline CDR1 and CDR2: SNHLY and FYNNEI. V was cut by 7 bases and J by 5 bases, with 14 bases left in between. CDR3 length: 13 amino acids. In nucleotides, the CDR3 is TGTGCCAGCAACCAACTTGGACGTTATGGCTACACCTTC. Its translation is CASNQLGRYGYTF.

As regards this clone: Sequence at one end of the junction differs from germline and may be a read error. Other DNA sequences of this sample code for an identical CDR3. V gene TRBV7-9 combines with J gene TRBJ2-5, with a possible D match to TRBD1 (7 bases). CDR1 is SEHNR and CDR2 is FQNEAQ in the germline V gene (reference sequence). The CDR3 extends over 16 amino acids. The DNA of the CDR3 is TGCGCCAGCAGCTACCCGCAGGGGGAGGTCGAGGAGACCCAGTACTTC. Its translation: CASSYPQGEVEETQYF.

This clone showed up just once. The chain recombines TRBV19 with TRBJ1-1; maybe TRBD1 (6 bases). Trimming pared 6 bases from V and 1 base from J, leaving 15 bases between. Germline V lookup: CDR1 LNHDA, CDR2 SQIVND (reference sequence). This CDR3 is 15 amino acids long. This chain's CDR3 is CASRGDTSTNTEAFF. The CDR3 DNA follows: TGTGCCAGTAGGGGGGACACCAGCACGAACACTGAAGCTTTCTTT.

This CDR3 is CAIRLRGGIGGVDTDTQYF. CDR3 nucleotides: TGTGCCATCCGCTTAAGGGGCGGGATTGGGGGAGTGGACACAGATACGCAGTATTTT. The rearrangement links TRBV10-3 to TRBJ2-3, with a tentative D call TRBD2 (6 bases). V shed 8 bases and J shed 2 bases, with 29 bases lying between them. The germline V gene has CDR1 ENHRY and CDR2 SYGVKD. This CDR3 contains 19 residues.

V is TRBV19 and J is TRBJ1-5, with 8 bases lining up with TRBD1. CDR3 length equals 14 residues. Losses at the gene ends were 4 bases for V and 4 bases for J; bases not matched to a gene: 3. Germline V gene lookup returns CDR1 LNHDA and CDR2 SQIVND (reference sequence). DNA of the CDR3: TGTGCCAGTAGTACGACAGGGGCAAATCAGCCCCAGCATTTT. Translation: CASSTTGANQPQHF.

The chain carries TRBV28 and TRBJ1-2; no clear D. Per the germline V gene, CDR1 is MDHEN and CDR2 is SYDVKM. Trimming pared 4 bases from V and 2 bases from J, leaving 5 bases between. The CDR3 spans 12 residues. In DNA form, the CDR3 reads TGTGCCAGCAGTTCCCCCAACTATGGCTACACCTTC. Protein product: CASSSPNYGYTF.

V and J are TRBV11-2 and TRBJ2-5, with D perhaps matching TRBD1 or TRBD2 (5 bases each). With 4 bases removed from V and 1 base from J, the gap between germline ends came to 16 bases. The CDR3 contains 16 residues. From germline, CDR1 is SGHAT and CDR2 FQNNGV. CDR3 sequence: CASSSWKPGTQETQYF. CDR3 bases: TGTGCCAGCAGCTCCTGGAAACCAGGGACCCAAGAGACCCAGTACTTC.

The CDR3 spells CASSIPGQGSVRNQPQHF. In DNA form, the CDR3 reads TGTGCCAGTAGTATACCGGGACAGGGCAGTGTACGGAATCAGCCCCAGCATTTT. The rearrangement links TRBV19 to TRBJ1-5; 9 bases align to TRBD1. Germline lookup yields CDR1 LNHDA and CDR2 SQIVND (reference sequence). Trimming removed 2 bases from V and 4 bases from J; junction bases left unmatched: 12. The CDR3 has 18 residues.